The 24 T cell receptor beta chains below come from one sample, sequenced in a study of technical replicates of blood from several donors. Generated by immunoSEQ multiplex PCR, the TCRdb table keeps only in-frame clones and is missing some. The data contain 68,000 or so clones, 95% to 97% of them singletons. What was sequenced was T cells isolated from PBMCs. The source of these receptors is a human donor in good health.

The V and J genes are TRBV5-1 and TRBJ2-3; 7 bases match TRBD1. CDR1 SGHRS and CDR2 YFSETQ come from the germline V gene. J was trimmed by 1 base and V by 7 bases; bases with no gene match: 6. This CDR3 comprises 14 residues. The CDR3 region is CASAPGGGTDTQYF. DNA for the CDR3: TGCGCCAGCGCCCCAGGGGGAGGCACAGATACGCAGTATTTT.

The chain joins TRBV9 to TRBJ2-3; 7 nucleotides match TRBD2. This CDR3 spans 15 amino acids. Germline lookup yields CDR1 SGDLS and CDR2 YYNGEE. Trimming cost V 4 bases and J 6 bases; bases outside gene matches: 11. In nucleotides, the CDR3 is TGTGCCAGCAGCCCTTGGGAGGGCCGAGGGGATACGCAGTATTTT. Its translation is CASSPWEGRGDTQYF.

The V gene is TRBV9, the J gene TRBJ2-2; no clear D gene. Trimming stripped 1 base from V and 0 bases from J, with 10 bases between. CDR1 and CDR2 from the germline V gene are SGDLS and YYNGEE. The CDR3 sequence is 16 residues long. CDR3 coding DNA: TGTGCCAGCAGCGTAAGTCAACGGGCGAACACCGGGGAGCTGTTTTTT. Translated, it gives CASSVSQRANTGELFF.

The CDR3, as DNA: TGTGCCAGCAGCCCCAGACAGGGACTAGCGGGAAGGGATACGCAGTATTTT. The encoded protein is CASSPRQGLAGRDTQYF. This chain links TRBV11-1 with TRBJ2-3, with 13 bases identical to TRBD2. This CDR3 is 17 amino acids long. Per the germline V gene, CDR1 is SGHAT and CDR2 is FQDESV (reference sequence). Trimming took 5 bases from V and 6 from J; bases not matched to a gene: 11. The full variable domain, its missing parts supplied by reference TRBV11-1 and TRBJ2-3, is EAEVAQSPRYKITEKSQAVAFWCDPISGHATLYWYRQILGQGPELLVQFQDESVVDDSQLPKDRFSAERLKGVDSTLKIQPAELGDSAMYLCASSPRQGLAGRDTQYFGPGTRLTVL.

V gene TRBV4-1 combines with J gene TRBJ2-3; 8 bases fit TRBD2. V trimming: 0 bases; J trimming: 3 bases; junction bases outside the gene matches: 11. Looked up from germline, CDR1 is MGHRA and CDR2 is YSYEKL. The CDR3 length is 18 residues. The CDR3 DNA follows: TGCGCCAGCAGCCAAGAGACACAAGCGGGAGAGGGGACAGATACGCAGTATTTT. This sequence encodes CASSQETQAGEGTDTQYF.

The CDR3, as DNA: TGCGCCAGCAGCCAATGGGCACAGGTGTTGAACACCGGGGAGCTGTTTTTT. Protein product: CASSQWAQVLNTGELFF. The rearrangement uses TRBV4-3 and TRBJ2-2, with D possibly TRBD1 on 5 matching bases. The CDR3 sequence is 17 residues long. With 2 bases removed from V and 1 base from J, the gap between germline ends came to 14 bases. Germline loops: CDR1 LGHNA, CDR2 YSLEER.

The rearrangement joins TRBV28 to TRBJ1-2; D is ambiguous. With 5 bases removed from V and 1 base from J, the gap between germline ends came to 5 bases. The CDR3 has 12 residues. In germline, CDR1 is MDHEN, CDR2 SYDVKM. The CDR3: CASSPYNYGYTF. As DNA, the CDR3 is TGTGCCAGCAGTCCCTATAACTATGGCTACACCTTC.

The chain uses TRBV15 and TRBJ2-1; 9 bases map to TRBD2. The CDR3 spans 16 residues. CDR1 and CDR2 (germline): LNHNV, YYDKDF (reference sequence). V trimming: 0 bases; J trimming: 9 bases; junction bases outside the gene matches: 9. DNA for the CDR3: TGTGCCACCAGCAGAGATCTTTCTAGCGGGATTAGTGAGCAGTTCTTC. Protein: CATSRDLSSGISEQFF.

The CDR3 nucleotides read TGCGCCAGCAGCCCTAGCGGGCTCTCCTACGAGCAGTACTTC. This translates into CASSPSGLSYEQYF. The gene calls are TRBV5-1 and TRBJ2-7; 8 nucleotides match TRBD2. CDR3 length: 14 residues. The ends lost 4 bases at V and 0 bases at J; junction bases unmatched: 3. Germline CDR1 and CDR2: SGHRS and YFSETQ.

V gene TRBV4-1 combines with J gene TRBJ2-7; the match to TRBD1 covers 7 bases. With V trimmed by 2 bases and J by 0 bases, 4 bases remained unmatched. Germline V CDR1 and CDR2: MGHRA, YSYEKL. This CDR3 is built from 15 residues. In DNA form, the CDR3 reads TGCGCCAGCAGCCAAAACCGGGACAGCTCCTACGAGCAGTACTTC. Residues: CASSQNRDSSYEQYF.

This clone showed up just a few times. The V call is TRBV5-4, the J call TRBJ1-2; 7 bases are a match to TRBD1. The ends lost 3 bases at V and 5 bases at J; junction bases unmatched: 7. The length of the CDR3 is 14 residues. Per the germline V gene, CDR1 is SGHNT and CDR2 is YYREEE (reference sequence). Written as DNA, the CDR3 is TGTGCCAGCAGCTCCGGGACAGCGGTATATGGCTACACCTTC. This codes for CASSSGTAVYGYTF.

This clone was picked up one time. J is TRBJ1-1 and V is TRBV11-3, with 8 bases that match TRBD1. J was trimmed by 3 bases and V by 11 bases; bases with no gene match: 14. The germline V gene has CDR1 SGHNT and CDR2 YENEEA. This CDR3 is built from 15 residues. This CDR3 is CAGRATTGEDTEAFF. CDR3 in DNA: TGTGCCGGGAGGGCCACGACAGGGGAAGACACTGAAGCTTTCTTT.

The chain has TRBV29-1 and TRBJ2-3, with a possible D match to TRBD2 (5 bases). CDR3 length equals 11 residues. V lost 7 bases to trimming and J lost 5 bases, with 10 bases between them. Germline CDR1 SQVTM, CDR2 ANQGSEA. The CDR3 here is CSAMSGDTQYF. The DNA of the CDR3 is TGCAGCGCCATGAGCGGAGATACGCAGTATTTT.

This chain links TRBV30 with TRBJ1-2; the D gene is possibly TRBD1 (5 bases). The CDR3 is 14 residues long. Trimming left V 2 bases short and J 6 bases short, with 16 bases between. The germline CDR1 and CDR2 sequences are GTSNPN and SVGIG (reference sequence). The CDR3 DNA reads TGTGCCTGGAGTAGTGGAAAGGGGAGGGATGGCTACACCTTC. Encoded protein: CAWSSGKGRDGYTF.

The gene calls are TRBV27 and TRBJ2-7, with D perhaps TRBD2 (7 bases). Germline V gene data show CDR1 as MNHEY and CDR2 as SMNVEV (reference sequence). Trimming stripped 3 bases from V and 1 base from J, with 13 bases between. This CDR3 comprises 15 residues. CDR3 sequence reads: CASSLRGPISYEQYF. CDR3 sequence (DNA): TGTGCCAGCAGTTTGCGGGGGCCTATATCCTACGAGCAGTACTTC.

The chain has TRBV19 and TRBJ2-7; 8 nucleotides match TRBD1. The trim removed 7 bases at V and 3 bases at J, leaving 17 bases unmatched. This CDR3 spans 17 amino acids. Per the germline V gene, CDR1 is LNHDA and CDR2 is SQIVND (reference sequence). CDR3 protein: CASTLSHRTGKIYEQYF. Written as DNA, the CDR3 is TGTGCCAGTACCCTATCACACCGGACAGGGAAAATCTACGAGCAGTACTTC.

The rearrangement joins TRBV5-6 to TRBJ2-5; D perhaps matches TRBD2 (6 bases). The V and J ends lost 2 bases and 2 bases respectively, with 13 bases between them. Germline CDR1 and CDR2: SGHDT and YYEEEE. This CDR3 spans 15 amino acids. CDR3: CASSFISSGQETQYF. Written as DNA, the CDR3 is TGTGCCAGCAGCTTTATTTCGAGCGGGCAAGAGACCCAGTACTTC.

The CDR3 is CASSLDGYGYTF. In DNA, the CDR3 is TGTGCCAGCAGCTTGGACGGCTATGGCTACACCTTC. The V and J genes are TRBV5-4 and TRBJ1-2; no firm D call. The germline V and J ends were trimmed by 0 bases and 4 bases, with 4 bases remaining between them. Looked up from germline, CDR1 is SGHNT and CDR2 is YYREEE (reference sequence). The CDR3 totals 12 residues.

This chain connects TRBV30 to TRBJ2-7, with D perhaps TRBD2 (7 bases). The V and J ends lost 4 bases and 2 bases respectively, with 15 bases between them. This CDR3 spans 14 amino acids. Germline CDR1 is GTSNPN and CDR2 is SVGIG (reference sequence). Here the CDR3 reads CAWTRGGRAYEQYF. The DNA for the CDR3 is TGTGCCTGGACCCGCGGGGGCCGAGCCTACGAGCAGTACTTC.

The DNA of the CDR3 is TGTGCCAGCAGCTTCTATGCAGATACGCAGTATTTT. As protein: CASSFYADTQYF. V usage is TRBV7-9 and J usage is TRBJ2-3; D call uncertain. The germline gives CDR1 SEHNR, CDR2 FQNEAQ (reference sequence). V was cut by 3 bases and J by 4 bases, with 5 bases left in between. The CDR3 contains 12 residues.

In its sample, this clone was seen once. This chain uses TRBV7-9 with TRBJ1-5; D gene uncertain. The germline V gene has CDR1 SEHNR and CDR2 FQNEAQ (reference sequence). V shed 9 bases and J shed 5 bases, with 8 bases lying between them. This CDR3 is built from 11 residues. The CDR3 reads CASSQDQPQHF. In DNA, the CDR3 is TGTGCCAGTTCACAAGATCAGCCCCAGCATTTT. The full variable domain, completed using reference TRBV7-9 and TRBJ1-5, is DTGVSQNPRHKITKRGQNVTFRCDPISEHNRLYWYRQTLGQGPEFLTYFQNEAQLEKSRLLSDRFSAERPKGSFSTLEIQRTEQGDSAMYLCASSQDQPQHFGDGTRLSIL.

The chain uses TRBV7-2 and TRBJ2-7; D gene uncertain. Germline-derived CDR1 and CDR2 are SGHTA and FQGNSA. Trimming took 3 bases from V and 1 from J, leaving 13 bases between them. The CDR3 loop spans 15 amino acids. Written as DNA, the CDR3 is TGTGCCAGCAGCTTTCGGCAGACTCTTTCCTACGAGCAGTACTTC. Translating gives CASSFRQTLSYEQYF.

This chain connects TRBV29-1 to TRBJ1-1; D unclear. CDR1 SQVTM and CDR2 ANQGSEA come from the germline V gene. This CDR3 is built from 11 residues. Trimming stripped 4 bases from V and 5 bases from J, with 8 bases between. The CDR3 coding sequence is TGCAGCGTTGCGCCGGGAACTGAAGCTTTCTTT. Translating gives CSVAPGTEAFF. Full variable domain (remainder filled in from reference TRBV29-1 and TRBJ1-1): SAVISQKPSRDICQRGTSLTIQCQVDSQVTMMFWYRQQPGQSLTLIATANQGSEATYESGFVIDKFPISRPNLTFSTLTVSNMSPEDSSIYLCSVAPGTEAFFGQGTRLTVV.

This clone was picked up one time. CDR3 loop: CATSRVAGLQETQYF. The CDR3 DNA reads as TGTGCCACCAGCAGAGTCGCGGGTCTCCAAGAGACCCAGTACTTC. The gene calls are TRBV15 and TRBJ2-5; D is perhaps TRBD2 (5 bases). The germline V gene has CDR1 LNHNV and CDR2 YYDKDF (reference sequence). There are 15 residues in the CDR3. V gave up 1 base and J gave up 1 base, with 10 bases separating them.